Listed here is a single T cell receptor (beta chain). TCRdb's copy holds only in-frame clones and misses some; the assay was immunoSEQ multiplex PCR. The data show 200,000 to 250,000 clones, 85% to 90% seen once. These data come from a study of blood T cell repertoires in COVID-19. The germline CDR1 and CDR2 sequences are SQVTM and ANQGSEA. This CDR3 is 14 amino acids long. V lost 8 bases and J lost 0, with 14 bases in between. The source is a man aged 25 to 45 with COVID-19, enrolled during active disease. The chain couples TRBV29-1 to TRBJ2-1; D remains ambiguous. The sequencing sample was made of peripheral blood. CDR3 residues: CSFEPPSSYNEQFF. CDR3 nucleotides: TGCAGCTTCGAGCCTCCGAGCTCCTACAATGAGCAGTTCTTC.